This TCR beta chain stems from a study of blood T cell repertoires in COVID-19. As for the study in general: In each case, the material was cDNA or gDNA derived from T cells, B-cell-depleted T cells, or PBMCs.

In the study's own analysis: Reference gene primer amplification gave estimated nucleated cell counts. Data came from immunoSEQ multiplex PCR; TCRdb stores just in-frame clones and leaves some out. The V and J calls and the clone size are those of that table, but D and trimming were determined from the DNA. The sample includes 190,000 or so clones, around nine tenths seen only once; the top ten take 6.5% to 8.5%. Germline V gene sequence: CDR1 SGHRS, CDR2 YFSETQ. Germline trimming cut 3 bases from V and 3 bases from J; bases unmatched to any gene: 13. The CDR3 is made up of 17 amino acids. The sequencing sample was made of peripheral blood. This sequence joins TRBV5-1 and TRBJ1-1; 8 nucleotides line up with TRBD1. This sequence originates from a middle-aged man with acute or convalescent COVID-19. CDR3 coding DNA: TGCGCCAGCAGCTGGACTCCCCGGGACAGGTTTGACACTGAAGCTTTCTTT. This sequence encodes CASSWTPRDRFDTEAFF. The full variable domain, its missing parts supplied by reference TRBV5-1 and TRBJ1-1, is KAGVTQTPRYLIKTRGQQVTLSCSPISGHRSVSWYQQTPGQGLQFLFEYFSETQRNKGNFPGRFSGRQFSNSRSEMNVSTLELGDSALYLCASSWTPRDRFDTEAFFGQGTRLTVV.